These 14 T cell receptor beta chains originate from one sample sequenced in a study of T-cell memory formation after mild COVID-19. TCRdb recomputed calls from the 5' RACE reads with MiXCR, one row per CDR3 protein. The sample shows around 180,000 distinct CDR3 sequences, under 20% of them seen only once. Sequenced: PBMCs or a T cell subset sorted from them (not recorded which). The receptors derive from an adult woman who had mild COVID-19 (a few samples of this study predate the infection). Cell type and time point are not known.

A few counts support this clonotype. CDR3 residues: CATNTRRLAGGQQETQYF. In nucleotides, the CDR3 is TGTGCCACCAACACCCGGCGGCTAGCGGGAGGTCAACAAGAGACCCAGTACTTC. The V call is TRBV6-1, the J call TRBJ2-5; 11 positions agree with TRBD2. V lost 10 bases and J lost 2; bases outside the gene matches: 18. There are 18 residues in the CDR3. The germline gives CDR1 MNHNS, CDR2 SASEGT.

This chain uses TRBV4-2 with TRBJ1-1; D not certain. This CDR3 is built from 14 residues. Germline V gene data show CDR1 as LGHNA and CDR2 as YNFKEQ. Trimming took off 0 bases at V and 0 bases at J, with 5 bases between the two ends. The CDR3 spells CASSQDPLNTEAFF. CDR3 coding DNA: TGTGCCAGCAGCCAAGATCCCTTGAACACTGAAGCTTTCTTT.

In this sample, this clonotype turned up many times. This sequence joins TRBV12-3 or TRBV12-4 and TRBJ2-3; no clear D gene. The CDR3 length is 12 residues. V lost 5 bases and J lost 4, with 7 bases in between. CDR3 DNA sequence: TGTGCCAGCAGTCAAAGGGCAGATACGCAGTATTTT. This gives the protein CASSQRADTQYF.

Only a few counts were recorded for this clonotype. This chain uses TRBV27 with TRBJ2-1; the D is unclear. Trimming left V 7 bases short and J 4 bases short, with 17 bases between. CDR1 MNHEY and CDR2 SMNVEV come from the germline V gene (reference sequence). The CDR3 has 15 residues. In nucleotides, the CDR3 is TGTGCCAGCATGAAAGCCTCCTTGACATACAATGAGCAGTTCTTC. Translated: CASMKASLTYNEQFF.

The chain links TRBV5-1 to TRBJ1-1, with D perhaps matching TRBD1 (5 bases). The CDR3 is 15 residues long. CDR1 is SGHRS, CDR2 YFSETQ, per germline. The germline V and J ends were trimmed by 0 bases and 4 bases, with 13 bases remaining between them. CDR3 nucleotides: TGCGCCAGCAGCTTGGAGGGACCAAGGGGCACTGAAGCTTTCTTT. Its protein is CASSLEGPRGTEAFF.

Ten or more counts support this clonotype. The chain has TRBV7-9 and TRBJ2-2; no clear D. CDR3 length: 14 residues. From germline, CDR1 is SEHNR and CDR2 FQNEAQ (reference sequence). Trimming took 5 bases from V and 1 from J, leaving 8 bases between them. The CDR3 nucleotides read TGTGCCAGCAGCCCTGACTTGAACACCGGGGAGCTGTTTTTT. Residues: CASSPDLNTGELFF.

This clonotype was detected only a few times. The CDR3 loop is CASSLALAGVQYF. CDR3 bases: TGTGCCAGCAGTTTAGCGCTGGCAGGGGTGCAGTACTTC. This chain links TRBV12-3 or TRBV12-4 with TRBJ2-7; perhaps TRBD1 as D (6 bases). The CDR3 length is 13 residues. The ends were cut back, 0 bases at V and 9 bases at J, with 12 bases in the middle.

This clonotype has only a few counts. The genes are TRBV7-9 and TRBJ2-7; 8 bases fit TRBD1. With 0 bases clipped from V and 1 base from J, the junction kept 2 bases outside the gene matches. This CDR3 is built from 15 residues. The V gene's germline CDR1 is SEHNR and CDR2 FQNEAQ (reference sequence). The CDR3 DNA sequence: TGTGCCAGCAGCTTAGCAGGGGACAGGTCCTACGAGCAGTACTTC. It specifies CASSLAGDRSYEQYF.

This clonotype showed up just a few times. The chain joins TRBV3-1 to TRBJ2-2, with TRBD1 identical over 12 bases. The ends lost 1 base at V and 4 bases at J; junction bases unmatched: 4. Germline V gene data show CDR1 as LGHDT and CDR2 as YNNKEL (reference sequence). CDR3 size: 17 residues. For the CDR3, the DNA is TGTGCCAGCAGCCAAGGAGGGGACAGGGGGCTCACCGGGGAGCTGTTTTTT. Its translation is CASSQGGDRGLTGELFF.

The rearrangement uses TRBV20-1 and TRBJ2-5; D is ambiguous. There are 13 residues in the CDR3. Germline V gives CDR1 DFQATT, CDR2 SNEGSKA (reference sequence). V was trimmed by 1 base and J by 2 bases, leaving 8 bases between them. The CDR3 reads CSARGVLQETQYF. As DNA, the CDR3 is TGCAGTGCTAGAGGGGTCCTACAAGAGACCCAGTACTTC.

This clonotype was detected only a few times. The rearrangement uses TRBV3-1 and TRBJ2-5; no firm D call. The CDR3 extends over 11 amino acids. Trimming removed 6 bases from V and 6 bases from J, with 8 bases in between. Germline CDR1 is LGHDT and CDR2 is YNNKEL (reference sequence). CDR3 protein: CASRYSQTQYF. DNA for the CDR3: TGTGCCAGCAGATACAGCCAGACCCAGTACTTC.

CDR3 sequence (DNA): TGTGCCAGCAGCTTAACGACAGGGTCCACGGGTGGCTACACCTTC. Amino acid sequence: CASSLTTGSTGGYTF. The rearrangement uses TRBV7-9 and TRBJ1-2; TRBD1 matches at 7 bases. In germline, CDR1 is SEHNR, CDR2 FQNEAQ (reference sequence). J lost 7 bases, V lost 2 bases, and 10 bases had no gene match. The CDR3 sequence is 15 residues long.

This clonotype has a single count. The chain uses TRBV24-1 and TRBJ2-5, with a possible D match to TRBD2 (5 bases). In germline, CDR1 is KGHDR, CDR2 SFDVKD. Trimming shortened V by 5 bases and J by 0 bases, and 6 bases separated the two germline ends. This CDR3 has 13 amino acids. Written as DNA, the CDR3 is TGTGCCACCAGTGGACTAAACCAAGAGACCCAGTACTTC. It specifies CATSGLNQETQYF.

This clonotype showed up just a few times. V and J are TRBV7-9 and TRBJ2-5; tentative D call: TRBD1 (6 bases). Germline V gene lookup returns CDR1 SEHNR and CDR2 FQNEAQ (reference sequence). V shed 2 bases and J shed 4 bases, with 17 bases lying between them. The CDR3 consists of 16 residues. The CDR3 nucleotides read TGTGCCAGCAGCTTACAGGGGACACCACTCCGAGAGACCCAGTACTTC. This codes for CASSLQGTPLRETQYF. The variable domain in full, with the rest retrieved from reference TRBV7-9 and TRBJ2-5, is DTGVSQNPRHKITKRGQNVTFRCDPISEHNRLYWYRQTLGQGPEFLTYFQNEAQLEKSRLLSDRFSAERPKGSFSTLEIQRTEQGDSAMYLCASSLQGTPLRETQYFGPGTRLLVL.